Detailed here is one T cell receptor beta chain. This sample stems from a study of blood T cell repertoires in COVID-19. Study-level background: PBMCs, B-cell-depleted T cells, or T cells provided the cDNA or gDNA that made up the material.

This CDR3 has 16 amino acids. The germline V gene encodes CDR1 SGHRS and CDR2 YFSETQ. Germline trimming cut 0 bases from V and 4 bases from J; bases unmatched to any gene: 4. Profiled with immunoSEQ multiplex PCR; TCRdb holds only in-frame clones, not every one. The table includes about 160,000 clones, roughly 85% detected once. J is TRBJ2-2 and V is TRBV5-1, with 9 positions matching TRBD2. Sequencing was done on a sample of peripheral blood. The sequence was collected from a woman aged 50 to 65 with COVID-19, enrolled during active disease. CDR3 protein: CASSLASGGRTGELFF. The CDR3 nucleotides are TGCGCCAGCAGCTTGGCCAGCGGGGGGCGCACCGGGGAGCTGTTTTTT.